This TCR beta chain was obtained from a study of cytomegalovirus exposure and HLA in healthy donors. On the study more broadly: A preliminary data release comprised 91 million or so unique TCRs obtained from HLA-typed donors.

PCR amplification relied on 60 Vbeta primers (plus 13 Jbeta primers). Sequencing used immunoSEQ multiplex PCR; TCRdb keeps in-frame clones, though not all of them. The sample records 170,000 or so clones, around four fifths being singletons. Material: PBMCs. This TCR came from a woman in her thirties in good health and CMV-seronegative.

In nucleotides, the CDR3 is TGTGCCAGCAGTGTCGAGGTCGGAATGGGACAGGGAAACGAAAAACTGTTTTTT. Amino acid sequence: CASSVEVGMGQGNEKLFF. The chain is built from TRBV2 and TRBJ1-4; TRBD1 matches 9 bases. Germline CDR1 SNHLY, CDR2 FYNNEI. The length of the CDR3 is 18 residues. J gave up 8 bases and V 4 bases, and 17 bases lay outside the gene matches.